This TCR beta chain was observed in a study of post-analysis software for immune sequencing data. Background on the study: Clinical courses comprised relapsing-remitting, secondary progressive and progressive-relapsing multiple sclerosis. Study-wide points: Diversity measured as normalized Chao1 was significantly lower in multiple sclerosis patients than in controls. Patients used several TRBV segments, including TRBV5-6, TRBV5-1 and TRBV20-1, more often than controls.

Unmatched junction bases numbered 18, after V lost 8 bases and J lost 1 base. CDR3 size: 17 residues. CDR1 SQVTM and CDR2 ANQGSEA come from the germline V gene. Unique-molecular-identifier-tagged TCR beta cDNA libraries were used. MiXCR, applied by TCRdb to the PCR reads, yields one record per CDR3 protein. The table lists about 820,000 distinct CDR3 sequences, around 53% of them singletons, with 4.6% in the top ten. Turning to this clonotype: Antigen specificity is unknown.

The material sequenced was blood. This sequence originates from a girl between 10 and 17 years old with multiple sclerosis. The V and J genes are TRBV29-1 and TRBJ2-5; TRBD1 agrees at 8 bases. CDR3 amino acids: CSTTDRALDPLQETQYF. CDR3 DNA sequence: TGCAGCACCACGGACAGGGCCCTCGATCCCCTCCAAGAGACCCAGTACTTC.